The 22 T cell receptor beta chains below come from one sample, sequenced in a study of post-analysis software for immune sequencing data (dated by TCRdb to between 2014 and 2017). Overall study outcomes, separate from this receptor: Roughly 5 TRBV segments, including TRBV5-6, TRBV5-1 and TRBV20-1, were significantly more frequent in patients than controls.

To prepare the library, PCR was applied. TCRdb shows the sequencer as Illumina HiSeq 2500. To reduce PCR and sequencing biases, unique molecular identifiers were incorporated into the TCR beta cDNA libraries. Using fastp trimming at Q25 and MiXCR clonotype assembly, TCRdb reanalyzed the public sequencing data and kept in-frame beta chains. Rows merge per CDR3 protein into single entries with the most common DNA and genes. Here the sample has a few hundred thousand distinct CDR3 sequences; 30% to 45% occur a single time. Roughly 13% of the sample is in the top ten clones. Antigens for these TCRs are unknown. Sequenced: blood. These receptors were taken from a girl under 18 with multiple sclerosis.

The chain recombines TRBV5-1 with TRBJ2-3, with 7 bases matching TRBD2. The CDR3 is 13 residues long. CDR1 and CDR2 (germline): SGHRS, YFSETQ. V lost 0 bases and J lost 5; bases outside the gene matches: 0. CDR3 DNA: TGCGCCAGCAGCTTGGGGGAGGGAGATACGCAGTATTTT. Its translation: CASSLGEGDTQYF.

In its sample, this clonotype was seen once. The junction does not match germline at one end; this may be a read error. The chain uses TRBV7-3 and TRBJ1-2; D call uncertain. This CDR3 spans 15 amino acids. Per germline, CDR1 SGHTA and CDR2 FQGTGA. The CDR3 region has the DNA TGTGCCGGCAGCTTAGGCAGAGGTGACCGCTATGGCTACACCTTC. Translated, it gives CAGSLGRGDRYGYTF.

This chain connects TRBV7-9 to TRBJ2-3; no firm D call. CDR1 and CDR2 (germline): SEHNR, FQNEAQ (reference sequence). This CDR3 spans 13 amino acids. Trimming stripped 0 bases from V and 5 bases from J, with 6 bases between. The CDR3 is CASSLAGQDTQYF. CDR3 bases: TGTGCCAGCAGCTTAGCCGGTCAAGATACGCAGTATTTT. The full variable domain, with the rest looked up from reference TRBV7-9 and TRBJ2-3, is DTGVSQNPRHKITKRGQNVTFRCDPISEHNRLYWYRQTLGQGPEFLTYFQNEAQLEKSRLLSDRFSAERPKGSFSTLEIQRTEQGDSAMYLCASSLAGQDTQYFGPGTRLTVL.

This clonotype has just a few counts. The CDR3 nucleotides read TGTGCCACCAGCAGAGATCCCCGACAGGCAACTAATGAAAAACTGTTTTTT. Translated, it gives CATSRDPRQATNEKLFF. The V call is TRBV15, the J call TRBJ1-4; the D gene is possibly TRBD1 (6 bases). Germline V gene lookup returns CDR1 LNHNV and CDR2 YYDKDF (reference sequence). This CDR3 is 17 amino acids long. V shed 0 bases and J shed 0 bases, with 11 bases lying between them.

This clonotype was detected only a few times. The gene calls are TRBV6-5 and TRBJ2-1, with D hard to call. The CDR3 loop spans 16 amino acids. V lost 0 bases, J lost 6 bases, and 15 bases lay in between. Per germline, CDR1 MNHEY and CDR2 SVGAGI. In DNA form, the CDR3 reads TGTGCCAGCAGTTACTCGGCATCCATCACCCCCAATGAGCAGTTCTTC. Its protein product is CASSYSASITPNEQFF.

This clonotype was recorded a few times. J is TRBJ1-4 and V is TRBV5-1, with D possibly being TRBD1 (5 bases). Germline assignment: CDR1 SGHRS and CDR2 YFSETQ. V was trimmed by 4 bases and J by 7 bases, leaving 14 bases between them. The CDR3 loop spans 14 amino acids. The CDR3 DNA is TGCGCCAGCAGCCCCGGGGGAGAGGGTGAAAAACTGTTTTTT. This sequence encodes CASSPGGEGEKLFF.

In nucleotides, the CDR3 is TGTGCCAGCAGCTACGGACAGGGTCTTTACGAGCAGTACTTC. Translation: CASSYGQGLYEQYF. This chain links TRBV3-1 with TRBJ2-7; TRBD1 matches at 8 bases. The V gene's germline CDR1 is LGHDT and CDR2 YNNKEL (reference sequence). The CDR3 consists of 14 residues. J was trimmed by 4 bases and V by 5 bases; bases with no gene match: 7.

V is TRBV7-9 and J is TRBJ1-1; possible D gene TRBD1, 5 bases. Germline V gene sequence: CDR1 SEHNR, CDR2 FQNEAQ (reference sequence). The CDR3 has 11 residues. V gave up 4 bases and J gave up 7 bases, with 7 bases separating them. CDR3: CASSYDSEAFF. The DNA of the CDR3 is TGTGCCAGCAGCTACGACAGTGAAGCTTTCTTT.

This clonotype came up a few times. V is TRBV7-2 and J is TRBJ2-7, with a weak D call TRBD1 (6 bases). Germline V gives CDR1 SGHTA, CDR2 FQGNSA. The ends were cut back, 1 base at V and 0 bases at J, with 10 bases in the middle. This CDR3 has 15 amino acids. CDR3: CASSLEVRGSYEQYF. DNA for the CDR3: TGTGCCAGCAGCTTAGAGGTCAGGGGCTCCTACGAGCAGTACTTC. Using reference TRBV7-2 and TRBJ2-7 for the parts outside the CDR3, the full variable domain is GAGVSQSPSNKVTEKGKDVELRCDPISGHTALYWYRQSLGQGLEFLIYFQGNSAPDKSGLPSDRFSAERTGGSVSTLTIQRTQQEDSAVYLCASSLEVRGSYEQYFGPGTRLTVT.

This clonotype occurred a few times. The chain links TRBV12-3 or TRBV12-4 to TRBJ1-2, with 7 bases identical to TRBD1. Unmatched junction bases numbered 9, after V lost 5 bases and J lost 12 bases. The CDR3 sequence is 12 residues long. The CDR3 protein is CASSRTGGGHTF. CDR3 coding DNA: TGTGCCAGCAGTCGGACAGGTGGGGGACACACCTTC.

This chain joins TRBV7-9 and TRBJ2-4, with TRBD1 as a possible D gene (6 bases). Looked up from germline, CDR1 is SEHNR and CDR2 is FQNEAQ (reference sequence). The CDR3 length is 14 residues. The ends were cut back, 2 bases at V and 3 bases at J, with 8 bases in the middle. The CDR3, as DNA: TGTGCCAGCAGCTTAATGGACAGCAAAAACATTCAGTACTTC. This encodes CASSLMDSKNIQYF. Full variable domain (outside the CDR3, taken from reference TRBV7-9 and TRBJ2-4): DTGVSQNPRHKITKRGQNVTFRCDPISEHNRLYWYRQTLGQGPEFLTYFQNEAQLEKSRLLSDRFSAERPKGSFSTLEIQRTEQGDSAMYLCASSLMDSKNIQYFGAGTRLSVL.

J is TRBJ2-7 and V is TRBV5-1; D possibly corresponds to TRBD1 (5 bases). Trimming removed 0 bases at V and 5 bases at J, with 12 bases between. Looked up from germline, CDR1 is SGHRS and CDR2 is YFSETQ. There are 14 residues in the CDR3. This CDR3 is CASSLVQEGDEQYF. Here the CDR3 DNA reads TGCGCCAGCAGCTTGGTACAGGAAGGCGACGAGCAGTACTTC.

This chain links TRBV7-2 with TRBJ2-5; D gene uncertain. The CDR3 is 14 amino acids. V was cut by 5 bases and J by 2 bases, with 12 bases left in between. In germline, CDR1 is SGHTA, CDR2 FQGNSA. Here the CDR3 reads CASSPGGPQETQYF. CDR3 in DNA: TGTGCCAGCAGCCCGGGCGGACCGCAAGAGACCCAGTACTTC.

The chain couples TRBV2 to TRBJ1-4; D is unresolved. The V and J ends lost 7 bases and 4 bases respectively, with 16 bases between them. CDR3 size: 15 residues. Germline V gene sequence: CDR1 SNHLY, CDR2 FYNNEI. CDR3 nucleotides: TGTGCCAGCACCTCCCGGGAAGGGAATAATGAAAAACTGTTTTTT. It yields the protein CASTSREGNNEKLFF.

Comments on this clonotype: One end of the junction varies from germline; a read error may be responsible. CDR3 loop: CAGSSTGTGVQHF. As DNA, the CDR3 is TGTGCCGGCAGTTCGACCGGGACAGGGGTCCAGCATTTT. The chain uses TRBV6-2 or TRBV6-3 and TRBJ1-5; 10 bases fit TRBD1. CDR1 and CDR2 from the germline V gene are MNHEY and SVGEGT. The CDR3 spans 13 residues.

This clonotype has a handful of counts. The J gene is TRBJ1-5, the V gene TRBV6-1; the match to TRBD1 covers 7 bases. Germline-derived CDR1 and CDR2 are MNHNS and SASEGT. V was clipped by 0 bases and J by 6 bases; unmatched bases: 5. The CDR3 is made up of 15 amino acids. The CDR3 DNA is TGTGCCAGCAGTGAAGCGATGGCAGGGGGTCAGCCCCAGCATTTT. Protein sequence: CASSEAMAGGQPQHF.

The genes are TRBV5-5 and TRBJ1-1, with a tentative D call TRBD1 (5 bases). The length of the CDR3 is 15 residues. Per the germline V gene, CDR1 is SGHKS and CDR2 is YYEKEE (reference sequence). Trimming left V 0 bases short and J 5 bases short, with 14 bases between. In nucleotides, the CDR3 is TGTGCCAGCAGCTTGGAAAGGGGCGCGGGGACTGAAGCTTTCTTT. As protein: CASSLERGAGTEAFF. The full variable domain, with the rest looked up from reference TRBV5-5 and TRBJ1-1, is DAGVTQSPTHLIKTRGQQVTLRCSPISGHKSVSWYQQVLGQGPQFIFQYYEKEERGRGNFPDRFSARQFPNYSSELNVNALLLGDSALYLCASSLERGAGTEAFFGQGTRLTVV.

This chain connects TRBV15 to TRBJ2-7; tentative D call: TRBD2 (5 bases). The CDR3 extends over 15 amino acids. Germline V lookup: CDR1 LNHNV, CDR2 YYDKDF (reference sequence). Trimming removed 3 bases from V and 2 bases from J, with 14 bases in between. The CDR3 bases are TGTGCCACCAGCAGGGCCGGGGTTGGACCCTACGAGCAGTACTTC. Its translation is CATSRAGVGPYEQYF.

The chain recombines TRBV6-2 or TRBV6-3 with TRBJ2-7; 10 bases align to TRBD1. J was trimmed by 3 bases and V by 4 bases; bases with no gene match: 6. CDR1 and CDR2 from the germline V gene are MNHEY and SVGEGT. The CDR3 has 15 amino acids. In nucleotides, the CDR3 is TGTGCCAGCAGTTCTCGGACAGGGGGATACTACGAGCAGTACTTC. Amino acids: CASSSRTGGYYEQYF.

The J gene is TRBJ2-1, the V gene TRBV12-3 or TRBV12-4, with TRBD2 identical over 12 bases. V shed 4 bases and J 7 bases; nucleotides not matched to a gene: 8. The CDR3 is 16 amino acids. CDR3 sequence (DNA): TGTGCCAGCAGTTCTCTACTAGCGGGGGGCCCTAATGAGCAGTTCTTC. Protein sequence: CASSSLLAGGPNEQFF.

This clonotype was detected once. The gene calls are TRBV10-3 and TRBJ2-7, with D perhaps matching TRBD2 (6 bases). This CDR3 has 15 amino acids. Trimming took 2 bases from V and 6 from J, leaving 17 bases between them. The germline gives CDR1 ENHRY, CDR2 SYGVKD. The CDR3 sequence: CAISEGDGGPGEQYF. DNA for the CDR3: TGTGCCATCAGTGAGGGTGACGGGGGTCCCGGCGAGCAGTACTTC.

The chain has TRBV4-3 and TRBJ1-2; 7 nucleotides agree with TRBD1. The CDR3 is 14 amino acids. The germline gives CDR1 LGHNA, CDR2 YSLEER. J was trimmed by 4 bases and V by 0 bases; bases with no gene match: 2. The CDR3 nucleotides read TGCGCCAGCAGCCAAGATTCAGGGGGCTATGGCTACACCTTC. As protein: CASSQDSGGYGYTF.